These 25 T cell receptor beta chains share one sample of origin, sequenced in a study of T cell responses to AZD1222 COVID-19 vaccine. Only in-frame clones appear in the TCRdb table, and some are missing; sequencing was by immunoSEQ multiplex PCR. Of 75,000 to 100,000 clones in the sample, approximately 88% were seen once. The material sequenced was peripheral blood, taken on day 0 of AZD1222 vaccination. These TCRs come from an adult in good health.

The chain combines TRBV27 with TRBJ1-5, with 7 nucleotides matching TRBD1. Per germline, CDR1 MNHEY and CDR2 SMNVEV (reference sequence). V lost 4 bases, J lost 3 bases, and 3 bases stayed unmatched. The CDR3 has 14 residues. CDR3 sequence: CASSSGQANQPQHF. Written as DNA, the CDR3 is TGTGCCAGCAGTTCCGGACAGGCCAATCAGCCCCAGCATTTT.

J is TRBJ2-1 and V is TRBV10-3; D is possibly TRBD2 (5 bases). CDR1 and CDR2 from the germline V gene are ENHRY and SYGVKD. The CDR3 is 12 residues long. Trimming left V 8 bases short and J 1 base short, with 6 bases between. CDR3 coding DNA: TGTGCCATCGCGGGTTCCTACAATGAGCAGTTCTTC. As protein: CAIAGSYNEQFF.

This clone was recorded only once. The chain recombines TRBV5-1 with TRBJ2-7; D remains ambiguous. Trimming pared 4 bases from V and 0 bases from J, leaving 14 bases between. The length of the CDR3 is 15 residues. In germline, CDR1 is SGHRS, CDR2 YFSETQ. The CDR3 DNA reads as TGCGCCAGCAGCCACAAGGACCGAAGCTCCTACGAGCAGTACTTC. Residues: CASSHKDRSSYEQYF.

CDR3 in DNA: TGTGCCAGCAGTTACGGGGGGACAGGACACAATCAGCCCCAGCATTTT. It encodes CASSYGGTGHNQPQHF. V is TRBV6-5 and J is TRBJ1-5, with 8 bases that match TRBD1. The CDR3 contains 16 residues. Per the germline V gene, CDR1 is MNHEY and CDR2 is SVGAGI. J was trimmed by 3 bases and V by 2 bases; bases with no gene match: 6.

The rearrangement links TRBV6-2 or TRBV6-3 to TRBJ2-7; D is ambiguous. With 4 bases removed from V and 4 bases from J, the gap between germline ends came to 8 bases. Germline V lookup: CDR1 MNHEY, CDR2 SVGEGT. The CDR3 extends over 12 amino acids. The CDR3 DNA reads TGTGCCAGCAGTTCCGGAACTTACGAGCAGTACTTC. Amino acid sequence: CASSSGTYEQYF.

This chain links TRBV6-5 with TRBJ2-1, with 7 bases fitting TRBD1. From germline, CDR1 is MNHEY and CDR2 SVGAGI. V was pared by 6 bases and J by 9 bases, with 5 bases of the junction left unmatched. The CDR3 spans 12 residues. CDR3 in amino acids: CASRSGGSEQFF. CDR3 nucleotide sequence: TGTGCCAGCAGATCAGGGGGAAGTGAGCAGTTCTTC.

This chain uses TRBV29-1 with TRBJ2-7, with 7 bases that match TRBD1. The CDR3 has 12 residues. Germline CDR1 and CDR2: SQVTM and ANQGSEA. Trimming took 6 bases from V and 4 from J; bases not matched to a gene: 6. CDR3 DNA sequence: TGCAGCGTGGGGACAGCCAGATACGAGCAGTACTTC. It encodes CSVGTARYEQYF.

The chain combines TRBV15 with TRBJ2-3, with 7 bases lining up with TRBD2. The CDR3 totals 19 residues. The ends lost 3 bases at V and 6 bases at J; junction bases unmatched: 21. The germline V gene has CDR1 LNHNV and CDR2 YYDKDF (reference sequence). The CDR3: CATSRSIPGLLGVADTQYF. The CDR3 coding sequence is TGTGCCACCAGCAGGAGCATACCGGGACTACTGGGAGTAGCGGATACGCAGTATTTT.

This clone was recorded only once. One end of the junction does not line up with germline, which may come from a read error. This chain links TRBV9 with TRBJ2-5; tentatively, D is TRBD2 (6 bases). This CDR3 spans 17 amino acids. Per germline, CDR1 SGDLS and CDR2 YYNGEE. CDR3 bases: TGTGCCAGCAGCGTAGGGCCCTCAATTACGGTTCCGGGAGACCAGAACTTC. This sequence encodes CASSVGPSITVPGDQNF.

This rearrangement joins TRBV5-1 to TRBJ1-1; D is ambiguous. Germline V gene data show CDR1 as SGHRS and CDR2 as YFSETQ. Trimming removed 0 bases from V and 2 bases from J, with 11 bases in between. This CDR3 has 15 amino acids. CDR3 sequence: CASSLVPGSNTEAFF. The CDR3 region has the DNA TGCGCCAGCAGCTTGGTCCCAGGATCTAACACTGAAGCTTTCTTT.

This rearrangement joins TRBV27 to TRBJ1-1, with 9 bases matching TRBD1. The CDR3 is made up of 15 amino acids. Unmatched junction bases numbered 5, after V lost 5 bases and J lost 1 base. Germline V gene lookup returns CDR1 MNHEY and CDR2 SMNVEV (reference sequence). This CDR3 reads CASSPGTGWNTEAFF. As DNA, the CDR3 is TGTGCCAGCAGTCCGGGGACAGGGTGGAACACTGAAGCTTTCTTT.

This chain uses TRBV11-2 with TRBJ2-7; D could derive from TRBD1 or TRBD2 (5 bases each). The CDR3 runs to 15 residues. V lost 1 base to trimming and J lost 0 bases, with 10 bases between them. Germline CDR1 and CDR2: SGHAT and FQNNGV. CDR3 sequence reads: CASSLVGESSYEQYF. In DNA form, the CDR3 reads TGTGCCAGCAGCTTAGTGGGGGAGAGCTCCTACGAGCAGTACTTC.

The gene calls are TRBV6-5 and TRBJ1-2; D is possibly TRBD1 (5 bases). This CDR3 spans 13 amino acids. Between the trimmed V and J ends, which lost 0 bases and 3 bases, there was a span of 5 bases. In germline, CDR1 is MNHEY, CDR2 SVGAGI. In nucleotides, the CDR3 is TGTGCCAGCAGTTACTCAGGGGACTATGGCTACACCTTC. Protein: CASSYSGDYGYTF.

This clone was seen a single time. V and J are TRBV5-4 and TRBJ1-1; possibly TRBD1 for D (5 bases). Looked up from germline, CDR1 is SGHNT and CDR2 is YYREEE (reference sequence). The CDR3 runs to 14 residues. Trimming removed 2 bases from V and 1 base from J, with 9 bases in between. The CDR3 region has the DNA TGTGCCAGCAGCTTCCAGGGACCGAACACTGAAGCTTTCTTT. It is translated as CASSFQGPNTEAFF. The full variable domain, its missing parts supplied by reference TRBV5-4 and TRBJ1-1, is ETGVTQSPTHLIKTRGQQVTLRCSSQSGHNTVSWYQQALGQGPQFIFQYYREEENGRGNFPPRFSGLQFPNYSSELNVNALELDDSALYLCASSFQGPNTEAFFGQGTRLTVV.

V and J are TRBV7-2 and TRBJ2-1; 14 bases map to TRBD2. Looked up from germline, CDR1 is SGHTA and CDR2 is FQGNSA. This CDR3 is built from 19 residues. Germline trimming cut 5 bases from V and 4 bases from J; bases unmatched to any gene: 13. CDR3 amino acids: CASSKNTRLAGGDYNEQFF. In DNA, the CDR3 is TGTGCCAGCAGCAAGAACACTCGACTAGCGGGAGGGGATTACAATGAGCAGTTCTTC.

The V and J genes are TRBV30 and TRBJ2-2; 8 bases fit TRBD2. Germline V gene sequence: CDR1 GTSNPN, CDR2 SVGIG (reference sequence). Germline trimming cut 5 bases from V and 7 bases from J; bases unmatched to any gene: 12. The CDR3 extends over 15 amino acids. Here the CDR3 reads CAWRPTSVYGGELFF. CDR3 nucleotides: TGTGCCTGGCGTCCGACTAGCGTATACGGCGGGGAGCTGTTTTTT.

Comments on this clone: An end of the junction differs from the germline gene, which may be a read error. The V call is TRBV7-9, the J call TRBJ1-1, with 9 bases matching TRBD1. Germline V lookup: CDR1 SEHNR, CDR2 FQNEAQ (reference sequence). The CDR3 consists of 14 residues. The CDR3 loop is CASRLGGTGNEAFF. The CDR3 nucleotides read TGTGCCAGCAGATTAGGGGGGACAGGGAATGAAGCTTTCTTT. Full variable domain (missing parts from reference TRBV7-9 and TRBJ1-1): DTGVSQNPRHKITKRGQNVTFRCDPISEHNRLYWYRQTLGQGPEFLTYFQNEAQLEKSRLLSDRFSAERPKGSFSTLEIQRTEQGDSAMYLCASRLGGTGNEAFFGQGTRLTVV.

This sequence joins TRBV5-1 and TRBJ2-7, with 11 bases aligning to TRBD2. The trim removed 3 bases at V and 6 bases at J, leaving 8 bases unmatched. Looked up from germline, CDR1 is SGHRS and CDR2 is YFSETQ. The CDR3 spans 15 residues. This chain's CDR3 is CASSWGLAAGTEQYF. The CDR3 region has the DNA TGCGCCAGCAGCTGGGGACTAGCGGCCGGAACCGAGCAGTACTTC.

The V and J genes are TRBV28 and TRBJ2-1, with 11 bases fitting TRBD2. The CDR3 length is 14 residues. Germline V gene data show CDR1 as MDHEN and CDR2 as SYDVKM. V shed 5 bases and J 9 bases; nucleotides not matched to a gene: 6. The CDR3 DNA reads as TGTGCCAGCAGTAATTTTCTAGCGGGGGGTGAGCAGTTCTTC. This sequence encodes CASSNFLAGGEQFF.

The CDR3 nucleotides are TGTGCCAGCAGTCGGGGCACTGAAGCTTTCTTT. Protein product: CASSRGTEAFF. The chain combines TRBV6-5 with TRBJ1-1; D is unclear. Trimming took 5 bases from V and 4 from J, leaving 5 bases between them. Germline values: CDR1 MNHEY, CDR2 SVGAGI. CDR3 length equals 11 residues.

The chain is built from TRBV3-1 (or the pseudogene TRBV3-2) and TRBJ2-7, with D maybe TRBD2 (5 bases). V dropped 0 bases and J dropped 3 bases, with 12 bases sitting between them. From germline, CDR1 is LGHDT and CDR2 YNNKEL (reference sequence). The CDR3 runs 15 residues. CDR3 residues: CASSQDVAMFYEQYF. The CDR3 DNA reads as TGTGCCAGCAGCCAAGATGTAGCGATGTTCTACGAGCAGTACTTC.

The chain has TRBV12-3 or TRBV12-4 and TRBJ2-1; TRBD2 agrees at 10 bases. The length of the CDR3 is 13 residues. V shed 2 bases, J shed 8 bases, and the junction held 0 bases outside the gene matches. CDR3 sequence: CASSLSGRDEQFF. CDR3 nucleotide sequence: TGTGCCAGCAGTTTAAGCGGGAGGGATGAGCAGTTCTTC.

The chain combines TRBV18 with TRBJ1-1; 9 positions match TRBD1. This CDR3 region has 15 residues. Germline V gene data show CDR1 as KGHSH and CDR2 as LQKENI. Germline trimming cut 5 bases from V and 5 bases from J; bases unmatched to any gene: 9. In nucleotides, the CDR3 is TGTGCCAGCTCAAGGGGGACAGGGTTTAGAACTGAAGCTTTCTTT. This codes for CASSRGTGFRTEAFF.

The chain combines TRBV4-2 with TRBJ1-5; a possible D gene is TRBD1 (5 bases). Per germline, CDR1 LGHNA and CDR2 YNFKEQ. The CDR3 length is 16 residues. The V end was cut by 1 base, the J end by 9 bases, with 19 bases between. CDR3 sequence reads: CASSQALGANSGPQHF. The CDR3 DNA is TGTGCCAGCAGCCAAGCTTTAGGGGCGAACAGTGGGCCCCAGCATTTT.

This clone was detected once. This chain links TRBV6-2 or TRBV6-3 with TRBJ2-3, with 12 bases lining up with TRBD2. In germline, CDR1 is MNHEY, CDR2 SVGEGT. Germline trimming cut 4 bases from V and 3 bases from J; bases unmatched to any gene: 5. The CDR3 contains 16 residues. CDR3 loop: CASSSGLAGLTDTQYF. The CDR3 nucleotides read TGTGCCAGCAGTTCCGGACTAGCGGGACTGACAGATACGCAGTATTTT.